A single sample gave rise to the 32 T cell receptor beta chains below, sequenced in a study of blood T cells in healthy people across ages (dated by TCRdb to about 2015). The library was built by means of 5' RACE. The reads were generated on an Illumina HiSeq 2500. The second PCR ran for roughly 7 to 12 cycles and used a J-beta primer mix along with a sample-barcoded 5' primer. TCRdb's own reprocessing of the public reads used fastp at Q25 and MiXCR and kept productive beta chains. Rows with a matching CDR3 protein are joined into one entry that keeps the most common DNA and genes. A total of approximately 760,000 distinct CDR3 sequences appear in this sample, approximately 25% of them only once. Just under 9.5% of the sample goes to the ten largest clones. These data also formed part of another study, on T cells of mothers and their children.

Sequencing input: blood. These receptors originate from a boy between 10 and 17 years old in good health.

V usage is TRBV25-1 and J usage is TRBJ2-7, with 9 bases lining up with TRBD1. The CDR3 is made up of 15 amino acids. V trimming: 6 bases; J trimming: 3 bases; junction bases outside the gene matches: 9. Germline V gene sequence: CDR1 MGHDK, CDR2 SYGVNS. As DNA, the CDR3 is TGTGCCAGCAGCGAGACAGGGGGGTATCTCTACGAGCAGTACTTC. Protein product: CASSETGGYLYEQYF.

This clonotype was detected only a few times. This sequence joins TRBV14 and TRBJ1-2; D is undetermined. The CDR3 consists of 14 residues. Germline CDR1 is SGHDN and CDR2 is FVKESK. With 1 base removed from V and 1 base from J, the gap between germline ends came to 7 bases. The DNA of the CDR3 is TGTGCCAGCAGCCAAGGTCGGGTTAACTATGGCTACACCTTC. Translation: CASSQGRVNYGYTF.

This clonotype was counted a few times. The V and J genes are TRBV14 and TRBJ2-5; D uncertain. V lost 8 bases, J lost 4 bases, and 8 bases lay in between. This CDR3 is built from 11 residues. Germline values: CDR1 SGHDN, CDR2 FVKESK. The CDR3 reads CASGNLETQYF. The CDR3 DNA is TGTGCCAGCGGCAACCTAGAGACCCAGTACTTC. Filled out from reference TRBV14 and TRBJ2-5, the complete variable domain reads EAGVTQFPSHSVIEKGQTVTLRCDPISGHDNLYWYRRVMGKEIKFLLHFVKESKQDESGMPNNRFLAERTGGTYSTLKVQPAELEDSGVYFCASGNLETQYFGPGTRLLVL.

This clonotype was seen more than once but under ten times. The V gene is TRBV28, the J gene TRBJ2-4, with D perhaps being TRBD1 or TRBD2 (5 bases each). This CDR3 region has 15 residues. The V gene's germline CDR1 is MDHEN and CDR2 SYDVKM. V dropped 5 bases and J dropped 9 bases, with 20 bases sitting between them. The CDR3 region has the DNA TGTGCCAGCAGTCCCTATGAGGGGAAGAACAGCATTCAGTACTTC. Amino acid sequence: CASSPYEGKNSIQYF. Looking up the rest from reference TRBV28 and TRBJ2-4 gives the full variable domain: DVKVTQSSRYLVKRTGEKVFLECVQDMDHENMFWYRQDPGLGLRLIYFSYDVKMKEKGDIPEGYSVSREKKERFSLILESASTNQTSMYLCASSPYEGKNSIQYFGAGTRLSVL.

The rearrangement links TRBV12-3 or TRBV12-4 to TRBJ1-1, with a tentative D call TRBD1 (5 bases). The CDR3 runs 13 residues. V was clipped by 6 bases and J by 4 bases, with 12 bases between them. The DNA for the CDR3 is TGTGCCAGCAGCTGGGCTAGGGGCACTGAAGCTTTCTTT. Its translation: CASSWARGTEAFF.

In DNA, the CDR3 is TGTGCCAGCAGCCAAGATGTCCGTAACTATGGCTACACCTTC. This gives the protein CASSQDVRNYGYTF. The chain is built from TRBV3-1 and TRBJ1-2; D not resolved. The CDR3 covers 14 residues. V lost 0 bases and J 1 base, leaving 6 bases between the germline ends. The germline gives CDR1 LGHDT, CDR2 YNNKEL (reference sequence). Using reference TRBV3-1 and TRBJ1-2 for the parts outside the CDR3, the full variable domain is DTAVSQTPKYLVTQMGNDKSIKCEQNLGHDTMYWYKQDSKKFLKIMFSYNNKELIINETVPNRFSPKSPDKAHLNLHINSLELGDSAVYFCASSQDVRNYGYTFGSGTRLTVV.

This clonotype appeared once. The chain couples TRBV28 to TRBJ2-5, with D perhaps given as TRBD1 or TRBD2 (5 bases each). CDR1 and CDR2 from the germline V gene are MDHEN and SYDVKM. The CDR3 loop spans 17 amino acids. Trimming removed 2 bases from V and 0 bases from J, with 16 bases in between. The CDR3 loop is CASSLGFVGRNQETQYF. DNA of the CDR3: TGTGCCAGCAGTTTAGGCTTCGTGGGACGGAACCAAGAGACCCAGTACTTC. The variable domain in full, with the rest retrieved from reference TRBV28 and TRBJ2-5, is DVKVTQSSRYLVKRTGEKVFLECVQDMDHENMFWYRQDPGLGLRLIYFSYDVKMKEKGDIPEGYSVSREKKERFSLILESASTNQTSMYLCASSLGFVGRNQETQYFGPGTRLLVL.

In this sample, this clonotype turned up a few times. The chain has TRBV20-1 and TRBJ2-1; the D is unclear. The CDR3 contains 13 residues. Germline V CDR1 and CDR2: DFQATT, SNEGSKA (reference sequence). Trimming cost V 6 bases and J 5 bases, with 14 bases left between them. CDR3 sequence: CSALGQYDNEQFF. CDR3 DNA: TGCAGTGCCTTAGGCCAGTACGACAATGAGCAGTTCTTC.

This clonotype showed up just a few times. The chain employs TRBV6-2 or TRBV6-3 and TRBJ1-5, with 9 bases aligning to TRBD1. The CDR3 extends over 14 amino acids. V dropped 5 bases and J dropped 4; count of bases not matched to a gene: 3. From germline, CDR1 is MNHEY and CDR2 SVGEGT. The CDR3 bases are TGTGCCAGCAGTGGGACAGGGCAAAATCAGCCCCAGCATTTT. Protein product: CASSGTGQNQPQHF.

This clonotype was detected a few times. V gene TRBV12-3 or TRBV12-4 combines with J gene TRBJ2-3, with 9 bases lining up with TRBD2. V was pared by 6 bases and J by 3 bases, with 7 bases of the junction left unmatched. There are 15 residues in the CDR3. In DNA, the CDR3 is TGTGCCAGCAGATCTGTAGCGGGAGTTACAGATACGCAGTATTTT. It specifies CASRSVAGVTDTQYF.

Comments on this clonotype: A single base separates this from a much larger clone, so it may be a read error. The chain combines TRBV12-3 or TRBV12-4 with TRBJ2-7; 9 bases align to TRBD1. Trimming cost V 6 bases and J 9 bases; bases outside gene matches: 9. The CDR3 sequence is 13 residues long. CDR3 sequence reads: CASSRTGADGQYF. Here the CDR3 DNA reads TGTGCCAGCAGCCGGACAGGGGCAGATGGGCAGTACTTC.

The rearrangement joins TRBV7-2 to TRBJ1-4; D remains unclear. V dropped 1 base and J dropped 3 bases, with 12 bases sitting between them. CDR1 SGHTA and CDR2 FQGNSA come from the germline V gene. This CDR3 is built from 16 residues. CDR3 region: CASSLVRPGANEKLFF. Here the CDR3 DNA reads TGTGCCAGCAGCTTAGTCAGACCAGGTGCTAATGAAAAACTGTTTTTT.

This clonotype was seen only a few times. The chain carries TRBV20-1 and TRBJ2-1, with 8 bases lining up with TRBD2. With 6 bases clipped from V and 4 bases from J, the junction kept 14 bases outside the gene matches. In germline, CDR1 is DFQATT, CDR2 SNEGSKA (reference sequence). The CDR3 is 16 amino acids. In DNA form, the CDR3 reads TGCAGTGCAAACCCCGGGACTAGTAATTGGTACAATGAGCAGTTCTTC. It encodes CSANPGTSNWYNEQFF.

The chain combines TRBV29-1 with TRBJ2-4; 7 bases are shared with TRBD1. Trimming took 6 bases from V and 2 from J; bases not matched to a gene: 10. Germline CDR1 is SQVTM and CDR2 is ANQGSEA. The CDR3 sequence is 15 residues long. The CDR3 DNA follows: TGCAGCGTCCTACAGGGGTCGCTAACCAAAAACATTCAGTACTTC. Its translation: CSVLQGSLTKNIQYF.

CDR3 in DNA: TGTGCCAGCAGCTTGGGTACCGGGATAGAGCAGTACTTC. Protein sequence: CASSLGTGIEQYF. This sequence joins TRBV7-2 and TRBJ2-7; D possibly corresponds to TRBD2 (5 bases). Deletions cut 3 bases from V and 7 bases from J, with 13 bases between. There are 13 residues in the CDR3. In germline, CDR1 is SGHTA, CDR2 FQGNSA.

This clonotype has only a few counts. The chain carries TRBV7-2 and TRBJ2-5; 9 nucleotides agree with TRBD1. The ends lost 5 bases at V and 5 bases at J; junction bases unmatched: 6. Germline CDR1 SGHTA, CDR2 FQGNSA. The CDR3 is 14 amino acids. DNA of the CDR3: TGTGCCAGCAGCACCACAGGGGGCCGGGAGACCCAGTACTTC. It codes for CASSTTGGRETQYF. Combining the CDR3 with reference TRBV7-2 and TRBJ2-5 gives the whole variable domain GAGVSQSPSNKVTEKGKDVELRCDPISGHTALYWYRQSLGQGLEFLIYFQGNSAPDKSGLPSDRFSAERTGGSVSTLTIQRTQQEDSAVYLCASSTTGGRETQYFGPGTRLLVL.

This clonotype occurred a few times. This rearrangement joins TRBV5-1 to TRBJ2-3; 10 bases line up with TRBD2. The CDR3 runs to 16 residues. The V gene's germline CDR1 is SGHRS and CDR2 YFSETQ. Unmatched junction bases numbered 5, after V lost 2 bases and J lost 2 bases. The CDR3 reads CASSFLSGGVTDTQYF. In DNA, the CDR3 is TGCGCCAGCAGCTTTCTAAGCGGGGGGGTCACAGATACGCAGTATTTT.

This clonotype was recorded a few times. The DNA of the CDR3 is TGTGCCAGCAGTCCCCTTGGGGTTAATAATGAAAAACTGTTTTTT. As protein: CASSPLGVNNEKLFF. The J gene is TRBJ1-4, the V gene TRBV28; D call uncertain. Germline V lookup: CDR1 MDHEN, CDR2 SYDVKM. There are 15 residues in the CDR3. V was trimmed by 5 bases and J by 4 bases, leaving 14 bases between them.

This chain links TRBV13 with TRBJ2-5; TRBD2 agrees at 7 bases. The J call is uncertain, as TRBJ2-1 better fits the DNA end. This CDR3 contains 17 residues. Germline loops: CDR1 PRHDT, CDR2 FYEKMQ (reference sequence). CDR3 bases: TGTGCCAGCAGCTCACTAGGGGTTCGGCGGGAGCTCAATGAGCAGTTCTTC. Protein sequence: CASSSLGVRRELNEQFF.

CDR3 sequence: CASSFKGRTGELFF. The CDR3 DNA sequence: TGTGCCAGCAGCTTTAAAGGACGTACGGGGGAGCTGTTTTTT. This sequence joins TRBV7-9 and TRBJ2-2, with D hard to call. V gave up 3 bases and J gave up 8 bases, with 13 bases separating them. The germline V gene has CDR1 SEHNR and CDR2 FQNEAQ (reference sequence). This CDR3 has 14 amino acids. Full variable domain (remainder filled in from reference TRBV7-9 and TRBJ2-2): DTGVSQNPRHKITKRGQNVTFRCDPISEHNRLYWYRQTLGQGPEFLTYFQNEAQLEKSRLLSDRFSAERPKGSFSTLEIQRTEQGDSAMYLCASSFKGRTGELFFGEGSRLTVL.

About this clonotype itself: Germline and junction disagree at one end, which may indicate a read error. The rearrangement links TRBV7-2 to TRBJ1-4, with a possible D match to TRBD1 (5 bases). Germline V gives CDR1 SGHTA, CDR2 FQGNSA. This CDR3 is 14 amino acids long. CDR3 region: CAGSLEGTEEKLFF. The CDR3 nucleotides read TGTGCCGGCAGCTTGGAGGGGACGGAGGAAAAACTGTTTTTT.

This chain connects TRBV5-1 to TRBJ2-7; D remains ambiguous. CDR3 length: 13 amino acids. V was shortened by 1 base and J by 0 bases, with 5 bases between the two germline ends. Germline V gene sequence: CDR1 SGHRS, CDR2 YFSETQ. CDR3 coding DNA: TGCGCCAGCAGCTTGTACGACTCCTACGAGCAGTACTTC. Its translation: CASSLYDSYEQYF.

This clonotype was detected a few times. V is TRBV11-2 and J is TRBJ2-4, with D unclear. Trimming left V 0 bases short and J 3 bases short, with 9 bases between. Germline V gene sequence: CDR1 SGHAT, CDR2 FQNNGV. The CDR3 totals 15 residues. The CDR3 sequence: CASSLEGLGKNIQYF. For the CDR3, the DNA is TGTGCCAGCAGCTTAGAGGGCTTGGGCAAAAACATTCAGTACTTC.

The chain has TRBV7-2 and TRBJ2-1, with 8 bases lining up with TRBD2. V gave up 1 base and J gave up 7 bases; unmatched junction bases: 3. This CDR3 region has 14 residues. The germline CDR1 and CDR2 sequences are SGHTA and FQGNSA. CDR3 bases: TGTGCCAGCAGCTTAGGGCGGGAGGTAAATGAGCAGTTCTTC. Its translation: CASSLGREVNEQFF.

This CDR3 is CASSQARQETQYF. The DNA for the CDR3 is TGTGCCAGCAGCCAAGCTAGGCAAGAGACCCAGTACTTC. V usage is TRBV4-2 and J usage is TRBJ2-5; the D is unclear. The CDR3 is made up of 13 amino acids. Per the germline V gene, CDR1 is LGHNA and CDR2 is YNFKEQ. With 1 base removed from V and 2 bases from J, the gap between germline ends came to 5 bases.

The gene calls are TRBV29-1 and TRBJ1-2; 9 nucleotides line up with TRBD1. CDR1 is SQVTM and CDR2 is ANQGSEA in the germline V gene. V gave up 6 bases and J gave up 8 bases; unmatched junction bases: 10. There are 13 residues in the CDR3. CDR3 sequence: CSVEGQGAGGYTF. The CDR3 DNA reads TGCAGCGTCGAGGGACAGGGCGCCGGCGGCTACACCTTC.

The chain links TRBV27 to TRBJ2-3; D unclear. This CDR3 region has 14 residues. Germline lookup yields CDR1 MNHEY and CDR2 SMNVEV (reference sequence). V shed 8 bases and J shed 1 base, with 13 bases lying between them. CDR3 sequence: CASLSRTRTDTQYF. CDR3 sequence (DNA): TGTGCCAGCCTCTCCCGGACCCGCACAGATACGCAGTATTTT.

A few counts support this clonotype. The rearrangement links TRBV7-2 to TRBJ1-2; D might be TRBD1 (6 bases). This CDR3 is 15 amino acids long. Per germline, CDR1 SGHTA and CDR2 FQGNSA. Trimming stripped 2 bases from V and 0 bases from J, with 10 bases between. The CDR3 region has the DNA TGTGCCAGCAGCTTAACGGGGGGCCCTAACTATGGCTACACCTTC. Translating gives CASSLTGGPNYGYTF.

This chain joins TRBV9 and TRBJ2-1, with D maybe TRBD2 (5 bases). Germline V gives CDR1 SGDLS, CDR2 YYNGEE. Between the trimmed V and J ends, which lost 1 base and 6 bases, there was a span of 14 bases. This CDR3 is built from 15 residues. CDR3 sequence reads: CASSVSNERINEQFF. CDR3 nucleotides: TGTGCCAGCAGCGTAAGTAATGAGCGGATCAATGAGCAGTTCTTC.

In its sample, this clonotype was seen a few times. An end of the junction differs from the germline gene, which may be a read error. This rearrangement joins TRBV29-1 to TRBJ2-5, with D tentatively TRBD1 (5 bases). The CDR3 consists of 14 residues. Germline loops: CDR1 SQVTM, CDR2 ANQGSEA. In nucleotides, the CDR3 is TGCAGCGTTGTAGGGGCAGACCTCCAAGAGACCCAGTGCTTC. The encoded protein is CSVVGADLQETQCF.

The chain joins TRBV5-1 to TRBJ2-7; D unresolved. The ends were cut back, 1 base at V and 0 bases at J, with 14 bases in the middle. CDR1 is SGHRS and CDR2 is YFSETQ in the germline V gene. CDR3 length equals 16 residues. The CDR3 DNA sequence: TGCGCCAGCAGCTTGTTTCCCCTTGAAAGCTCCTACGAGCAGTACTTC. Its protein product is CASSLFPLESSYEQYF.

V and J are TRBV28 and TRBJ1-4, with TRBD1 matching 9 bases. The CDR3 consists of 13 residues. With V trimmed by 9 bases and J by 4 bases, 3 bases remained unmatched. The V gene's germline CDR1 is MDHEN and CDR2 SYDVKM. Written as DNA, the CDR3 is TGTGCCAGTGGGGGACAGGGTAATGAAAAACTGTTTTTT. It encodes CASGGQGNEKLFF.